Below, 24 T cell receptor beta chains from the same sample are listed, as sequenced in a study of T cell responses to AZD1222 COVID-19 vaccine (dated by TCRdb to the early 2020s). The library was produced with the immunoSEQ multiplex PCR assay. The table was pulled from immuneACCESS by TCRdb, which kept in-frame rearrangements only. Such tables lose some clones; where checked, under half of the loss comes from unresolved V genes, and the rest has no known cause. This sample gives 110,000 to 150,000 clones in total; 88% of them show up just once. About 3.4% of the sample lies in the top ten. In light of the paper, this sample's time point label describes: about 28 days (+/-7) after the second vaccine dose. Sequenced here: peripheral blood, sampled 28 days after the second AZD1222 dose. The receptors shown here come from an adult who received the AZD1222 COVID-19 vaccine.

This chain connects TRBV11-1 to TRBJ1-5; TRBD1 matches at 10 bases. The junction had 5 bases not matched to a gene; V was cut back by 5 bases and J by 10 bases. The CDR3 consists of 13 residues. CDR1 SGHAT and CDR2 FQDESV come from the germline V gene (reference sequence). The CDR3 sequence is CASSRDRGSPQHF. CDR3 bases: TGTGCCAGCAGCCGGGACAGGGGTTCACCCCAGCATTTT.

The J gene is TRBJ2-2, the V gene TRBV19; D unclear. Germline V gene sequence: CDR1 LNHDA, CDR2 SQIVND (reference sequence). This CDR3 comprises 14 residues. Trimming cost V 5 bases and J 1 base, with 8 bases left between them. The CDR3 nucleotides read TGTGCCAGTAGTGTGACACGGAACACCGGGGAGCTGTTTTTT. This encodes CASSVTRNTGELFF.

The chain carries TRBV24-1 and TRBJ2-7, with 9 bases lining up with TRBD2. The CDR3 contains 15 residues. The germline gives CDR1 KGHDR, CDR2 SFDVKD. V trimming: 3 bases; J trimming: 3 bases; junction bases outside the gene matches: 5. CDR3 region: CATSDSGGSLYEQYF. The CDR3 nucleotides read TGTGCCACCAGTGATAGCGGGGGGTCTCTCTACGAGCAGTACTTC.

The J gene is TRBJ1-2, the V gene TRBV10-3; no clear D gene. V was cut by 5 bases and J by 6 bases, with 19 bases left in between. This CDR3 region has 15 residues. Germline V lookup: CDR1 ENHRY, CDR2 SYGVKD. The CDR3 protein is CAISSQGLLINGYTF. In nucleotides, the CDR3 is TGTGCCATCAGTTCACAAGGGCTGCTAATTAATGGCTACACCTTC.

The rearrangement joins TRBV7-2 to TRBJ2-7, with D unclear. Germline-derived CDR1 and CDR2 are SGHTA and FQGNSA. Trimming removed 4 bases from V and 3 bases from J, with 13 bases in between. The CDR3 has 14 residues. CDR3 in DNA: TGTGCCAGCAGCTCCCCCCAGCCAATCTACGAGCAGTACTTC. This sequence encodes CASSSPQPIYEQYF. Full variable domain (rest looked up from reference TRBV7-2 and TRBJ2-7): GAGVSQSPSNKVTEKGKDVELRCDPISGHTALYWYRQSLGQGLEFLIYFQGNSAPDKSGLPSDRFSAERTGGSVSTLTIQRTQQEDSAVYLCASSSPQPIYEQYFGPGTRLTVT.

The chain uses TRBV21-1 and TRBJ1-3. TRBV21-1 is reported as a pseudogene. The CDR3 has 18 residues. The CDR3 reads CASSKVKVGLDSGNTIYF. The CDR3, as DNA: TGTGCCAGCAGCAAAGTAAAGGTAGGGTTGGACTCTGGAAACACCATATATTTT.

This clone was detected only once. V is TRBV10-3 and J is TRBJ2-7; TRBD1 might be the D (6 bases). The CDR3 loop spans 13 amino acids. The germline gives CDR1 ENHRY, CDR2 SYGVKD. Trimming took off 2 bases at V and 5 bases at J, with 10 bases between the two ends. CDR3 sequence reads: CAISEGTMDEQYF. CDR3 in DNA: TGTGCCATCAGTGAGGGGACAATGGACGAGCAGTACTTC.

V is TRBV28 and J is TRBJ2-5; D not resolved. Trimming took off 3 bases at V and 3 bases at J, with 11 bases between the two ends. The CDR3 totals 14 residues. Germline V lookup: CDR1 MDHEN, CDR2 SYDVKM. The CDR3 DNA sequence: TGTGCCAGCAGTTTTTCGCTAGGTGAAGAGACCCAGTACTTC. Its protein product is CASSFSLGEETQYF.

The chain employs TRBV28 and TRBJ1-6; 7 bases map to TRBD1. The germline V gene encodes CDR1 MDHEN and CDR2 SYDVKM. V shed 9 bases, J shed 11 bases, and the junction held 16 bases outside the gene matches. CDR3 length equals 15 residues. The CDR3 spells CASSTQGGKVAPLHF. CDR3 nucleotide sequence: TGTGCCAGTAGTACCCAGGGGGGGAAGGTGGCACCCCTCCACTTT. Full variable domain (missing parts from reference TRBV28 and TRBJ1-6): DVKVTQSSRYLVKRTGEKVFLECVQDMDHENMFWYRQDPGLGLRLIYFSYDVKMKEKGDIPEGYSVSREKKERFSLILESASTNQTSMYLCASSTQGGKVAPLHFGNGTRLTVT.

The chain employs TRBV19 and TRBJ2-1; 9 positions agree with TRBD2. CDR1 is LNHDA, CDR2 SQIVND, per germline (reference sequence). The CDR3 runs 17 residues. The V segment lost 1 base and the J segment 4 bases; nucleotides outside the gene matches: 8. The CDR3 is CASSIVKTSGPYNEQFF. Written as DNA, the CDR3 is TGTGCCAGTAGTATAGTAAAGACTAGCGGACCATACAATGAGCAGTTCTTC.

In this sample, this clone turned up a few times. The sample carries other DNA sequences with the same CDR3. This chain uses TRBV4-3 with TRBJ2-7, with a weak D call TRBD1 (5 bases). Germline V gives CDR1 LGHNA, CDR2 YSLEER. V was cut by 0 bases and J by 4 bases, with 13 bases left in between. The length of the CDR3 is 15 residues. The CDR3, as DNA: TGCGCCAGCAGCCAAGATCCAGGGTCGGCTTACGAGCAGTACTTC. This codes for CASSQDPGSAYEQYF.

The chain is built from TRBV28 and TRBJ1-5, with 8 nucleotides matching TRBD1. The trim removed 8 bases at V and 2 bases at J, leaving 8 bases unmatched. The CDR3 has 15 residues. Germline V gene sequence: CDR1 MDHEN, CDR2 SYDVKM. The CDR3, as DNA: TGTGCCAGCCGAATCAGGGGGCTCGGCAATCAGCCCCAGCATTTT. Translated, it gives CASRIRGLGNQPQHF. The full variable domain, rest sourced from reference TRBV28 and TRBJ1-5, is DVKVTQSSRYLVKRTGEKVFLECVQDMDHENMFWYRQDPGLGLRLIYFSYDVKMKEKGDIPEGYSVSREKKERFSLILESASTNQTSMYLCASRIRGLGNQPQHFGDGTRLSIL.

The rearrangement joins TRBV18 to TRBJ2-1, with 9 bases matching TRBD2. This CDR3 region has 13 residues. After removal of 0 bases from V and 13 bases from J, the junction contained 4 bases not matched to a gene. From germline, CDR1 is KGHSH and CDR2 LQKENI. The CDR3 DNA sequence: TGTGCCAGCTCACCACCGTCGACTAGCGGCCAGTTCTTC. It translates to CASSPPSTSGQFF.

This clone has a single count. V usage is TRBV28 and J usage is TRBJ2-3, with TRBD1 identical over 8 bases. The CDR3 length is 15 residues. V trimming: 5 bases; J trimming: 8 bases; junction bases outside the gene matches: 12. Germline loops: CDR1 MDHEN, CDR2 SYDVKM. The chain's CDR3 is CASSRTGLGIATQYF. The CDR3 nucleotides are TGTGCCAGCAGTAGGACAGGGTTAGGTATCGCTACGCAGTATTTT.

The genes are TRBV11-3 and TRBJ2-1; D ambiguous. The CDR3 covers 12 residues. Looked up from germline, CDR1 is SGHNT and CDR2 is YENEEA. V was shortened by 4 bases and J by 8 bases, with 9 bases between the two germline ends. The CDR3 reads CASSSDRYEQFF. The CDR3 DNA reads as TGTGCCAGCAGCTCCGACCGATATGAGCAGTTCTTC.

CDR3 in amino acids: CASRGRSNSPLHF. In DNA form, the CDR3 reads TGTGCCAGCAGGGGTCGGTCGAATTCACCCCTCCACTTT. The rearrangement joins TRBV2 to TRBJ1-6; D is unresolved. Germline V gives CDR1 SNHLY, CDR2 FYNNEI. This CDR3 has 13 amino acids. The V gene lost 6 bases and the J gene lost 7 bases, with 10 bases spanning the gap.

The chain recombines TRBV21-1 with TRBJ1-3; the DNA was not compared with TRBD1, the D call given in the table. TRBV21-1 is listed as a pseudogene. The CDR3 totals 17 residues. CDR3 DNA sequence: TGTGCCAGCAGGCAGACAGGGGCCGGGAGCTCTGGAAACACCATATATTTT. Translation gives CASRQTGAGSSGNTIYF.

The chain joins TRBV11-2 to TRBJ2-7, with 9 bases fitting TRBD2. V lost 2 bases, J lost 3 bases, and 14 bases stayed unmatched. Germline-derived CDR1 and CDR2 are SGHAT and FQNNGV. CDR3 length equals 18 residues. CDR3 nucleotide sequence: TGTGCCAGCAGCTTATCCTCAACCCTAGCGGGACTTTACTACGAGCAGTACTTC. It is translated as CASSLSSTLAGLYYEQYF.

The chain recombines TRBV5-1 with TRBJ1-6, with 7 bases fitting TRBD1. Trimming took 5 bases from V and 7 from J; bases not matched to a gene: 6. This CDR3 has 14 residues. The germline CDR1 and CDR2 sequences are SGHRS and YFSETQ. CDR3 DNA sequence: TGCGCCAGCAGTGAAACAGGGGACAATTCACCCCTCCACTTT. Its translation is CASSETGDNSPLHF.

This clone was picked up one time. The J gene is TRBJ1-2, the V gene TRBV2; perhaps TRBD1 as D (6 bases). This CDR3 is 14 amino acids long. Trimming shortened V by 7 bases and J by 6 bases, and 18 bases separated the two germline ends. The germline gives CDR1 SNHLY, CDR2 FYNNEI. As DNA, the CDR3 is TGTGCCAGCACTGATAAGGGCAGGGGCAATGGCTACACCTTC. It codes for CASTDKGRGNGYTF.

The CDR3 DNA sequence: TGCGCCAGCAGTGAGTCGAGCTCTAAAGATACGCAGTATTTT. Its protein product is CASSESSSKDTQYF. The J gene is TRBJ2-3, the V gene TRBV10-1; D unresolved. Germline CDR1 WNHNN, CDR2 SYGVQD (reference sequence). The length of the CDR3 is 14 residues. V was shortened by 0 bases and J by 5 bases, with 9 bases between the two germline ends.

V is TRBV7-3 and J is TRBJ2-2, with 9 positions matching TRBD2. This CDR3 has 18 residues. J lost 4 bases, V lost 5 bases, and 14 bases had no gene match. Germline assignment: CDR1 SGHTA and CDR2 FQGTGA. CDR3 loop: CASSPLAGGPRGTGELFF. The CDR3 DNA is TGTGCCAGCAGCCCCCTGGCGGGAGGGCCAAGGGGCACCGGGGAGCTGTTTTTT.

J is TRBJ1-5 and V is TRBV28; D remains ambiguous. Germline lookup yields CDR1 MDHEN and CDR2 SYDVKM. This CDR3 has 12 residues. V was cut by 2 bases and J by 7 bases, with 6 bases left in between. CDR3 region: CASSLPPQPQHF. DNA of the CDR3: TGTGCCAGCAGTTTACCCCCCCAGCCCCAGCATTTT.

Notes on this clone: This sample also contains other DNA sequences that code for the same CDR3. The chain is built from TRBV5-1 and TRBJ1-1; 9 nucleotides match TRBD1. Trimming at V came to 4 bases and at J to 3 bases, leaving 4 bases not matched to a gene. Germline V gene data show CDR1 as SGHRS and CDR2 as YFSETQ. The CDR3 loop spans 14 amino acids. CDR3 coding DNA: TGCGCCAGCAGCCCGGGACAGGGTTACACTGAAGCTTTCTTT. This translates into CASSPGQGYTEAFF.